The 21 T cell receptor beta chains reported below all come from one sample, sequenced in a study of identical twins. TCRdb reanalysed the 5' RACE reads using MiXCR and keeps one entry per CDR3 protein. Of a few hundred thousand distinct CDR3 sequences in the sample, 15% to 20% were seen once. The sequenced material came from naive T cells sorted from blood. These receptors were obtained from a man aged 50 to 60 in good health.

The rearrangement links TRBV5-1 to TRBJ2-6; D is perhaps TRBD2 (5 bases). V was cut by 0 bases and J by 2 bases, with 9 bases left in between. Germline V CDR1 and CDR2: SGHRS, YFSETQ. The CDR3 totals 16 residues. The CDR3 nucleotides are TGCGCCAGCAGCTTGGCGGGGAGTACTGGGGCCAACGTCCTGACTTTC. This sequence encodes CASSLAGSTGANVLTF.

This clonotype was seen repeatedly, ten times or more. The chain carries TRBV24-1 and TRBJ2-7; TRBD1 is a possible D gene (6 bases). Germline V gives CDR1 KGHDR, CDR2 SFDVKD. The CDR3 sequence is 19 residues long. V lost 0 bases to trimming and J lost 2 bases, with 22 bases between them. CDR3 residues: CATSDLLDGPGRGPYEQYF. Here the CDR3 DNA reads TGTGCCACCAGTGATTTGTTAGATGGGCCAGGCAGGGGCCCCTACGAGCAGTACTTC.

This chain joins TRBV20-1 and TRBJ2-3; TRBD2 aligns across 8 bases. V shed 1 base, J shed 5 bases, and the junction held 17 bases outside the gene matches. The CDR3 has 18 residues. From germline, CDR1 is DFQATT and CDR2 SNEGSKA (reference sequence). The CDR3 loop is CSARVISGSEWLQDTQYF. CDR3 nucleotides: TGCAGTGCTAGAGTCATCAGCGGGAGTGAATGGCTGCAAGATACGCAGTATTTT.

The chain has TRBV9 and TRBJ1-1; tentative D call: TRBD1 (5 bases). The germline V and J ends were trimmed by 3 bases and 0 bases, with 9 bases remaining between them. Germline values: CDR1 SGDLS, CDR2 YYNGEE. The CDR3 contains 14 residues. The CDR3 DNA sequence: TGTGCCAGCAGCGACGGGGGTCTGAACACTGAAGCTTTCTTT. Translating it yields CASSDGGLNTEAFF.

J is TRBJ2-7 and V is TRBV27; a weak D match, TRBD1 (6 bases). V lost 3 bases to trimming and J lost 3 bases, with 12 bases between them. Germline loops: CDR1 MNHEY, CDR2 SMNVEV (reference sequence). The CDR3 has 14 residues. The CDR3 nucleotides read TGTGCCAGCAGTTTTAGTCCCAGGGGCTACGAGCAGTACTTC. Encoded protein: CASSFSPRGYEQYF.

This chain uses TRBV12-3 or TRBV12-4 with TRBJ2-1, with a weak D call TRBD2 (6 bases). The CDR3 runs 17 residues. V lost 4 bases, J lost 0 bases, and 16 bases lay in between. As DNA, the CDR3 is TGTGCCAGCAGTTCCTACGGGACTTTCAGCTCCTACAATGAGCAGTTCTTC. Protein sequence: CASSSYGTFSSYNEQFF.

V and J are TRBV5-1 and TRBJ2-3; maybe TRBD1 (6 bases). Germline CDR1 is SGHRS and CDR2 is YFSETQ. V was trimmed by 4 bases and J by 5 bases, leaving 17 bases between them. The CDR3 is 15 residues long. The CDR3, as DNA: TGCGCCAGCAGCATTTATCCGGGACACGGAGATACGCAGTATTTT. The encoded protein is CASSIYPGHGDTQYF. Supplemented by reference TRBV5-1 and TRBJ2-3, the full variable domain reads KAGVTQTPRYLIKTRGQQVTLSCSPISGHRSVSWYQQTPGQGLQFLFEYFSETQRNKGNFPGRFSGRQFSNSRSEMNVSTLELGDSALYLCASSIYPGHGDTQYFGPGTRLTVL.

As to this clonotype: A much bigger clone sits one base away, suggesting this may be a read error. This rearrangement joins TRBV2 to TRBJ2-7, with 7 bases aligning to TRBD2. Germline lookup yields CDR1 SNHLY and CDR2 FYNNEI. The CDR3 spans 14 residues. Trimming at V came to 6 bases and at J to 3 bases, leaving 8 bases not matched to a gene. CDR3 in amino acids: CASSIAGASYEQYF. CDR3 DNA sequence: TGTGCCAGCAGCATTGCGGGAGCTAGCTACGAGCAGTACTTC. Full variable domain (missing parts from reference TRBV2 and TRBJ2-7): EPEVTQTPSHQVTQMGQEVILRCVPISNHLYFYWYRQILGQKVEFLVSFYNNEISEKSEIFDDQFSVERPDGSNFTLKIRSTKLEDSAMYFCASSIAGASYEQYFGPGTRLTVT.

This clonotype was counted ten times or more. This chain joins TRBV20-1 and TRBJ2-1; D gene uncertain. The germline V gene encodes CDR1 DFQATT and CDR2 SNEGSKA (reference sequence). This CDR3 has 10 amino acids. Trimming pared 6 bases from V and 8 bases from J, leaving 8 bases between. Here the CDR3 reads CSAKWDEQFF. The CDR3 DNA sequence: TGCAGTGCAAAATGGGATGAGCAGTTCTTC.

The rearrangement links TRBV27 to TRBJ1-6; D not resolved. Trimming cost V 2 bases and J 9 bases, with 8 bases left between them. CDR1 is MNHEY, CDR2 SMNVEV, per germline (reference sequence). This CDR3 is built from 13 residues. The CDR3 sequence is CASSLTEFSPLHF. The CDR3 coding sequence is TGTGCCAGCAGTTTAACGGAGTTTTCACCCCTCCACTTT.

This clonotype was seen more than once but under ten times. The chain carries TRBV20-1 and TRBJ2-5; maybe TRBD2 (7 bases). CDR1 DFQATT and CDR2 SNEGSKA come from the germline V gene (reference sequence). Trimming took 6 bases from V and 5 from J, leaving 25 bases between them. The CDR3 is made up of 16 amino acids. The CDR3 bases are TGCAGTGCCACATCTCCCCCTGGGGGGGGCTTTGAGACCCAGTACTTC. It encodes CSATSPPGGGFETQYF.

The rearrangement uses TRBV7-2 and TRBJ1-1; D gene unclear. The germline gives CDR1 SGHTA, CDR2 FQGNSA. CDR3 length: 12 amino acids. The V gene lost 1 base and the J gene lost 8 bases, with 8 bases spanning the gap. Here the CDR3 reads CASSLGVSEAFF. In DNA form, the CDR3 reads TGTGCCAGCAGCTTAGGGGTTTCCGAAGCTTTCTTT. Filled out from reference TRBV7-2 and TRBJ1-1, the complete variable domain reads GAGVSQSPSNKVTEKGKDVELRCDPISGHTALYWYRQSLGQGLEFLIYFQGNSAPDKSGLPSDRFSAERTGGSVSTLTIQRTQQEDSAVYLCASSLGVSEAFFGQGTRLTVV.

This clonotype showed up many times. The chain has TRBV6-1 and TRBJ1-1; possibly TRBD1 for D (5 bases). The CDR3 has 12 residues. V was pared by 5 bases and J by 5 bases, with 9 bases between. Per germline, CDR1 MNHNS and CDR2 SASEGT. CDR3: CASSPQGTEAFF. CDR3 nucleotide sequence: TGTGCCAGCAGTCCGCAGGGAACTGAAGCTTTCTTT.

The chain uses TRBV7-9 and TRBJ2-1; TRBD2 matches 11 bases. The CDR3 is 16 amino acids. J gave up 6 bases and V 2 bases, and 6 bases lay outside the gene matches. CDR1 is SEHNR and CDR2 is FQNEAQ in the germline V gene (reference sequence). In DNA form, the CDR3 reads TGTGCCAGCAGCTTAAGAGGGACTAGCGGAATCAATGAGCAGTTCTTC. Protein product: CASSLRGTSGINEQFF.

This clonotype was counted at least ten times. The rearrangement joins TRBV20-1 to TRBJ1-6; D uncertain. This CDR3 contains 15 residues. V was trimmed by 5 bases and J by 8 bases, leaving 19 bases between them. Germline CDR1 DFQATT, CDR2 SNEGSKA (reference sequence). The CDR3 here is CSADPGLGRDSPLHF. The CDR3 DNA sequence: TGCAGTGCTGATCCGGGCCTCGGAAGAGATTCACCCCTCCACTTT.

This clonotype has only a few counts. CDR3: CASSYPPSGTSGTTGELFF. The CDR3 nucleotides are TGTGCCAGCAGTTACCCCCCCTCCGGGACTAGCGGGACCACCGGGGAGCTGTTTTTT. The chain has TRBV6-5 and TRBJ2-2; 13 bases map to TRBD2. The germline V gene encodes CDR1 MNHEY and CDR2 SVGAGI. V was pared by 2 bases and J by 4 bases, with 10 bases of the junction left unmatched. This CDR3 comprises 19 residues.

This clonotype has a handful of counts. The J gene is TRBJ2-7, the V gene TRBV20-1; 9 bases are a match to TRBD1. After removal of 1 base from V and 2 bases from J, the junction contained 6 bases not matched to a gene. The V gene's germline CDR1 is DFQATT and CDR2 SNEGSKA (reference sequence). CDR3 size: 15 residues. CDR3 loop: CSARGMDRGPYEQYF. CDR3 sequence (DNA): TGCAGTGCTAGAGGGATGGACAGGGGCCCCTACGAGCAGTACTTC.

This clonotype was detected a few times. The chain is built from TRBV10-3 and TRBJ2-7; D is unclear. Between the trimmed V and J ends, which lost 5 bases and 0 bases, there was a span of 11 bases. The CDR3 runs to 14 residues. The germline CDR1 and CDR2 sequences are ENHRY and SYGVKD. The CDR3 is CAISLRSSSYEQYF. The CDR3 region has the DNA TGTGCCATCAGTCTTCGCTCGAGCTCCTACGAGCAGTACTTC.

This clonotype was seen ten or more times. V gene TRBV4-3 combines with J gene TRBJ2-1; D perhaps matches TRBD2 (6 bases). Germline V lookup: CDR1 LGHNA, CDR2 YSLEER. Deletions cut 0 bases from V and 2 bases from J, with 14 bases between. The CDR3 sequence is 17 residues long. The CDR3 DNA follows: TGCGCCAGCAGCCAAGATGATTGGGCGGGAACCTACAATGAGCAGTTCTTC. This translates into CASSQDDWAGTYNEQFF.

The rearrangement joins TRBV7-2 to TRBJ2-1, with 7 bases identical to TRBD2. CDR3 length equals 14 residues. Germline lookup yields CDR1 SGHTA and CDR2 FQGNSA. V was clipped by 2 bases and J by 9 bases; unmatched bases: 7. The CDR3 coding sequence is TGTGCCAGCAGCTTAAGTCCTAGCGGCACTGAGCAGTTCTTC. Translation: CASSLSPSGTEQFF.

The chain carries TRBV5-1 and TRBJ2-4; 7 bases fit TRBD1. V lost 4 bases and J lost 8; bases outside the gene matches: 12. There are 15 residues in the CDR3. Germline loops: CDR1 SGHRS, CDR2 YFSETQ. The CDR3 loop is CASSEKDRRMDIQYF. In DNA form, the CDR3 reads TGCGCCAGCAGCGAGAAGGACAGGAGGATGGACATTCAGTACTTC.